This T cell receptor beta chain was recorded in a study of shared clonotypes between healthy human individuals (dated by TCRdb to 2019 to 2021). In the study overall: The cohort comprised a couple of women and a few men aged 18 to 49 years. Each donor's leukapheresis produced roughly between roughly 0.94 and 9.5 billion PBMCs. For each donor, CD4 naive and CD4 memory were each given three plates, CD8 naive was given two plates, and CD8 memory was given one plate. Different laboratories and diverse techniques were used to prepare libraries and sequence TCR repertoires, to increase sequencing depth and limit assay-specific biases. To estimate repertoire size and how much clonotypes are shared between individuals, the study performed deep sequencing of blood TCR repertoires from roughly five healthy adults.

This clone showed up just a few times. Its antigen is currently not known. Nothing much larger sits one base from this clone, and base qualities are not available. Donors were healthy HIV-negative adults with no recently reported acute infections or vaccinations. Every donor was a Caucasian adult residing in Nashville, Tennessee, USA. CD4+ T cells were enriched by magnetic negative selection, after which naive cells were positively selected on CD45RA and the negative fraction was taken as the memory subset. Blood was obtained by leukapheresis, after which PBMCs were separated by Ficoll-Histopaque density gradient centrifugation and cryopreserved in liquid nitrogen vapor phase. Analytical flow cytometry was used to check the purity and quantity of each magnetically sorted T cell population. Genomic DNA was isolated from every sorted fraction and measured by UV absorbance on a Nanodrop 2000c. The CDR3 holds 12 amino acids from the cysteine to the phenylalanine. Of all the DNA, just the CDR3 is kept, 36 bases in frame from base 1. CDR1 and CDR2 are drawn from the germline V gene: MNHNS, SASEGT. The junction shows trimming of 4 bases on V and 6 bases on J, plus 10 bases between the germline ends.

Overall study results and their limits: The genetic and exposure-history diversity represented was limited by the small number of donors. Roughly 5.2% of naive CD4, roughly 3.5% of naive CD8, approximately 2.2% of memory CD4, and about 0.4% of memory CD8 clonotypes were shared across several donors. Pairwise subsampling led to the expectation that sequencing depth would affect the degree of clonotype sharing among donors. Estimated clonotype richness was generally larger for naive than for memory subsets. Higher generation probabilities were observed for clonotypes shared by all four sorted-subset donors than for non-shared clonotypes. Sampling was limited to blood, and TCR repertoires in tissue likely differ from TCR repertoires in blood. Even with the large sequencing depth, rarefaction of the sorted-subset datasets indicated that sequencing was incomplete.

Using the deep immunoSEQ assay, TCR CDR3 regions were amplified from genomic DNA by multiplex PCR. Extracted genomic DNA from each cell subset was spread evenly across all wells of several immunoSEQ 96-well plates, with each plate serving as a replicate. For sorted subsets, approximately 200 ng of genomic DNA, equivalent to 25,000 to 35,000 T cell genomes, went into each replicate PCR. The purified libraries were quantified using a Qubit 3.0 fluorometer, sized with a Bioanalyzer 2100, and then quantified again using the KAPA Library Quantification kit. Every immunoSEQ 96-well plate was sequenced on a separate single-read 150-cycle Illumina NextSeq 550 flow cell. From the authors' description of their analysis: Because only junctional sequences without quality scores were contained in the immunoSEQ output, filtering matching that applied to full-length reads could not be performed. To assign V/J genes and CDR3, sequences were annotated using PyIR, a Python wrapper for IgBLAST v1.9, with IMGT germline references. Reads were removed for weak V/J assignments (E-value above 1e-6), missing CDR3, stop codons, out-of-frame junctions, or ambiguous translated residues. V3J clonotypes were defined as sequences sharing an identical inferred V gene, J gene, and CDR3 amino acid sequence. Percentage overlap between repertoires was computed as shared unique clonotypes divided by the size of the smaller repertoire. Repertoire richness was assessed with RTK rarefaction, the Chao1 estimator, and Recon v2.1 estimates of unobserved clonotypes. Generation probabilities for all TCRbeta clonotypes obtained by the gDNA method from four donors were computed using OLGA. The immuneACCESS repertoire file appears here via TCRdb, limited to in-frame rearrangements. These files lack a portion of the clones; in checked studies, under half of the deficit traces to unresolved V genes, and the cause of the others is not known. V and J calls plus clone size are reproduced from that table; the DNA served to infer D and trimming. This sample lists about 1.1 million clones; approximately 75% were detected once. About 0.94% of the sample comes from the top ten.

This clonotype was sampled from a man between 18 and 29 years old in good health. Some clones in this sample may be carry-over from other donors' samples. Material for sequencing was memory CD4+ T cells from PBMCs. The label giving this sample's cell subset or site can be read as: CD45RA-negative fraction. The V and J genes are TRBV6-1 and TRBJ2-7, with no confident D gene call. The bases read TGTGCCAGCAGTGTTGGGCAAGTCGAGCAGTACTTC. This sequence encodes CASSVGQVEQYF.